The next 22 T cell receptor beta chains were all read from a single sample in a study of shared clonotypes between healthy human individuals. The protocol was immunoSEQ multiplex PCR, while the TCRdb copy is restricted to in-frame clones and leaves out a portion. In the table there are 2 million to 2.5 million clones, more than 90% of which are singletons. What was sequenced was naive CD4+ T cells sorted from blood. Regarding subset: CD45RA+ positively selected. Receptor source: a young man in good health.

The chain couples TRBV21-1 to TRBJ2-7. TRBV21-1 has pseudogene status. This CDR3 is 14 amino acids long. As DNA, the CDR3 is TGTGCCAGCAGCAAAGAAGGCAGCCCCTACGAGCAGTACTTC. Its translation is CASSKEGSPYEQYF.

The chain combines TRBV5-1 with TRBJ2-7; no firm D call. The CDR3 length is 15 residues. V lost 3 bases and J 0 bases, leaving 13 bases between the germline ends. CDR1 SGHRS and CDR2 YFSETQ come from the germline V gene. CDR3 DNA sequence: TGCGCCAGCAGCTATGAAGCGACAAGCTCCTACGAGCAGTACTTC. Amino acids: CASSYEATSSYEQYF.

This chain connects TRBV27 to TRBJ2-4, with D possibly matching TRBD1 (6 bases). V lost 6 bases and J 15 bases, leaving 15 bases between the germline ends. Germline V gives CDR1 MNHEY, CDR2 SMNVEV (reference sequence). This CDR3 region has 11 residues. The CDR3 nucleotides are TGTGCCAGCAGGACCGCCGGGACACTGTACTTC. This sequence encodes CASRTAGTLYF.

The rearrangement uses TRBV11-2 and TRBJ1-2; D gene uncertain. This CDR3 is built from 15 residues. V lost 2 bases, J lost 2 bases, and 12 bases lay in between. Germline values: CDR1 SGHAT, CDR2 FQNNGV. CDR3 DNA: TGTGCCAGCAGCTTAAAGGCGGCGGGGAACTATGGCTACACCTTC. Its protein product is CASSLKAAGNYGYTF.

With regard to this clone: This sample includes further DNA sequences coding for the same CDR3. The chain links TRBV10-3 to TRBJ2-7; 12 nucleotides agree with TRBD1. Germline values: CDR1 ENHRY, CDR2 SYGVKD. This CDR3 region has 14 residues. Trimming took 6 bases from V and 4 from J; bases not matched to a gene: 4. In DNA form, the CDR3 reads TGTGCCATCAGCCCGGGACAGGGGGCGTACGAGCAGTACTTC. Amino acids: CAISPGQGAYEQYF.

This chain connects TRBV11-2 to TRBJ2-2; maybe TRBD1 (5 bases). V gave up 2 bases and J gave up 0 bases, with 7 bases separating them. There are 15 residues in the CDR3. Germline V gene sequence: CDR1 SGHAT, CDR2 FQNNGV. This CDR3 reads CASSLYRSNTGELFF. The CDR3 nucleotides are TGTGCCAGCAGCTTATACAGGTCGAACACCGGGGAGCTGTTTTTT.

This chain uses TRBV6-5 with TRBJ1-2, with TRBD1 as a possible D gene (5 bases). The CDR3 loop spans 11 amino acids. Trimming pared 6 bases from V and 7 bases from J, leaving 9 bases between. Per germline, CDR1 MNHEY and CDR2 SVGAGI. In DNA, the CDR3 is TGTGCCAGCAGCAACAGGTTTGGCTACACCTTC. It yields the protein CASSNRFGYTF.

This rearrangement joins TRBV11-2 to TRBJ2-2; perhaps TRBD2 as D (5 bases). Germline lookup yields CDR1 SGHAT and CDR2 FQNNGV. This CDR3 region has 16 residues. V shed 3 bases and J shed 10 bases, with 21 bases lying between them. The CDR3 here is CASSFGKGSSIEELFF. CDR3 bases: TGTGCCAGCAGCTTCGGGAAGGGTTCATCTATTGAGGAGCTGTTTTTT.

Details on this clone: The sample holds other DNA sequences that translate to the same CDR3. This sequence joins TRBV4-1 and TRBJ2-5, with a tentative D call TRBD2 (5 bases). From germline, CDR1 is MGHRA and CDR2 YSYEKL. This CDR3 is built from 13 residues. Trimming removed 1 base from V and 4 bases from J, with 7 bases in between. The CDR3 protein is CASSQGGVETQYF. In DNA, the CDR3 is TGCGCCAGCAGCCAAGGGGGAGTAGAGACCCAGTACTTC.

V usage is TRBV2 and J usage is TRBJ2-6; unclear D gene. The CDR3 is 15 amino acids. Germline V gene sequence: CDR1 SNHLY, CDR2 FYNNEI. V dropped 3 bases and J dropped 1 base, with 7 bases sitting between them. CDR3 nucleotides: TGTGCCAGCAGTGATGGCAGATCTGGGGCCAACGTCCTGACTTTC. This gives the protein CASSDGRSGANVLTF.

The genes are TRBV30 and TRBJ2-5; D remains unclear. The CDR3 consists of 12 residues. Germline V gene data show CDR1 as GTSNPN and CDR2 as SVGIG (reference sequence). V lost 5 bases to trimming and J lost 4 bases, with 11 bases between them. This chain's CDR3 is CAWGRSGETQYF. DNA for the CDR3: TGTGCCTGGGGACGGAGTGGAGAGACCCAGTACTTC. The full variable domain, completed using reference TRBV30 and TRBJ2-5, is SQTIHQWPATLVQPVGSPLSLECTVEGTSNPNLYWYRQAAGRGLQLLFYSVGIGQISSEVPQNLSASRPQDRQFILSSKKLLLSDSGFYLCAWGRSGETQYFGPGTRLLVL.

The V and J genes are TRBV13 and TRBJ2-3; 8 positions agree with TRBD2. V trimming: 7 bases; J trimming: 8 bases; junction bases outside the gene matches: 11. The length of the CDR3 is 14 residues. CDR1 is PRHDT and CDR2 is FYEKMQ in the germline V gene (reference sequence). The CDR3 here is CASKAGAVTGTQYF. The CDR3 nucleotides are TGTGCCAGCAAAGCGGGGGCGGTCACCGGTACGCAGTATTTT.

The rearrangement uses TRBV18 and TRBJ1-1; TRBD1 matches at 9 bases. Unmatched junction bases numbered 10, after V lost 3 bases and J lost 8 bases. Germline assignment: CDR1 KGHSH and CDR2 LQKENI. This CDR3 region has 15 residues. CDR3 residues: CASSPNRGREIEAFF. The CDR3 DNA reads as TGTGCCAGCTCACCCAACAGGGGGCGCGAGATAGAAGCTTTCTTT.

This rearrangement joins TRBV2 to TRBJ1-6, with D perhaps matching TRBD1 (5 bases). The V gene lost 8 bases and the J gene lost 6 bases, with 14 bases spanning the gap. Germline V gene sequence: CDR1 SNHLY, CDR2 FYNNEI. This CDR3 has 14 amino acids. This CDR3 is CASDLRGGNSPLHF. DNA for the CDR3: TGTGCCAGCGACCTACGGGGGGGTAATTCACCCCTCCACTTT.

V and J are TRBV27 and TRBJ1-2; D unclear. V was pared by 6 bases and J by 4 bases, with 12 bases between. The CDR3 is 13 residues long. In germline, CDR1 is MNHEY, CDR2 SMNVEV (reference sequence). CDR3 nucleotide sequence: TGTGCCAGCAGAACCGGGGTAGGCTATGGCTACACCTTC. Its protein is CASRTGVGYGYTF.

This chain joins TRBV28 and TRBJ1-6; 7 bases fit TRBD1. With 6 bases clipped from V and 8 bases from J, the junction kept 1 base outside the gene matches. From germline, CDR1 is MDHEN and CDR2 SYDVKM. The CDR3 has 12 amino acids. CDR3 amino acids: CASRDRDSPLHF. Here the CDR3 DNA reads TGTGCCAGCAGAGACAGGGATTCACCCCTCCACTTT.

Concerning this clone: The same CDR3 arises from other DNA sequences in this sample as well. The chain is built from TRBV5-1 and TRBJ2-7; 9 bases are shared with TRBD1. The CDR3 runs to 13 residues. The germline gives CDR1 SGHRS, CDR2 YFSETQ. J was trimmed by 4 bases and V by 8 bases; bases with no gene match: 7. The CDR3 DNA is TGCGCCAGTTCGGGACAGGGAGGTTACGAGCAGTACTTC. This sequence encodes CASSGQGGYEQYF.

This rearrangement joins TRBV4-3 to TRBJ2-7, with D possibly TRBD1 on 6 matching bases. Germline lookup yields CDR1 LGHNA and CDR2 YSLEER. The CDR3 has 15 residues. V lost 1 base and J lost 2, with 12 bases in between. The CDR3 sequence: CASSQAAGAPYEQYF. The CDR3, as DNA: TGCGCCAGCAGCCAAGCTGCAGGGGCCCCCTACGAGCAGTACTTC.

This chain connects TRBV11-3 to TRBJ2-1; 14 nucleotides match TRBD2. V shed 2 bases and J 7 bases; nucleotides not matched to a gene: 10. The V gene's germline CDR1 is SGHNT and CDR2 YENEEA. CDR3 size: 18 residues. This CDR3 reads CASSLRGTSGSHGNEQFF. As DNA, the CDR3 is TGTGCCAGCAGCTTAAGAGGGACTAGCGGGAGTCACGGGAATGAGCAGTTCTTC.

Here the CDR3 reads CASSLPGTGISEAFF. CDR3 in DNA: TGTGCCAGCAGCCTCCCCGGGACAGGGATCTCTGAAGCTTTCTTT. The V and J genes are TRBV13 and TRBJ1-1; 9 nucleotides align to TRBD1. The CDR3 extends over 15 amino acids. Looked up from germline, CDR1 is PRHDT and CDR2 is FYEKMQ (reference sequence). After removal of 5 bases from V and 6 bases from J, the junction contained 10 bases not matched to a gene.

This CDR3 reads CASSPGQGRGGYTF. The CDR3 DNA follows: TGTGCCAGCAGCCCGGGACAGGGAAGGGGTGGCTACACCTTC. This sequence joins TRBV7-2 and TRBJ1-2; TRBD1 matches 9 bases. Germline V lookup: CDR1 SGHTA, CDR2 FQGNSA. The CDR3 totals 14 residues. J lost 7 bases, V lost 5 bases, and 8 bases had no gene match. Drawing the rest from reference TRBV7-2 and TRBJ1-2, the complete variable domain is GAGVSQSPSNKVTEKGKDVELRCDPISGHTALYWYRQSLGQGLEFLIYFQGNSAPDKSGLPSDRFSAERTGGSVSTLTIQRTQQEDSAVYLCASSPGQGRGGYTFGSGTRLTVV.

The chain recombines TRBV9 with TRBJ2-3, with D possibly TRBD1 on 6 matching bases. From germline, CDR1 is SGDLS and CDR2 YYNGEE. The CDR3 is 15 residues long. Trimming removed 0 bases at V and 2 bases at J, with 10 bases between. In DNA form, the CDR3 reads TGTGCCAGCAGCGTAGTAGGGACAACCACAGATACGCAGTATTTT. Protein product: CASSVVGTTTDTQYF.